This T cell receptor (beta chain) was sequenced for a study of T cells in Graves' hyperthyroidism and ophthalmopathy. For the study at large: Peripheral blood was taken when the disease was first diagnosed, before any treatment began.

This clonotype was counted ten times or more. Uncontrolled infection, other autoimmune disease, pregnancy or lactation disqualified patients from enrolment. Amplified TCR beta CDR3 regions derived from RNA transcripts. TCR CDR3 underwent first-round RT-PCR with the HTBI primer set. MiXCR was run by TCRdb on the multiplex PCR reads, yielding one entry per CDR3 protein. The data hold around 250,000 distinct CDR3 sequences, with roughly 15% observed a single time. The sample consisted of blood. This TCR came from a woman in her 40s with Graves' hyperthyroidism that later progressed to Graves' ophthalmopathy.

CDR3 sequence reads: CASKHGPGLGVPQHF. The CDR3 DNA reads as TGTGCCAGTAAGCACGGACCGGGCTTAGGCGTGCCCCAGCATTTT. This rearrangement joins TRBV19 to TRBJ1-5; D not certain. The CDR3 covers 15 residues. V was cut by 7 bases and J by 9 bases, with 22 bases left in between. Germline lookup yields CDR1 LNHDA and CDR2 SQIVND (reference sequence).